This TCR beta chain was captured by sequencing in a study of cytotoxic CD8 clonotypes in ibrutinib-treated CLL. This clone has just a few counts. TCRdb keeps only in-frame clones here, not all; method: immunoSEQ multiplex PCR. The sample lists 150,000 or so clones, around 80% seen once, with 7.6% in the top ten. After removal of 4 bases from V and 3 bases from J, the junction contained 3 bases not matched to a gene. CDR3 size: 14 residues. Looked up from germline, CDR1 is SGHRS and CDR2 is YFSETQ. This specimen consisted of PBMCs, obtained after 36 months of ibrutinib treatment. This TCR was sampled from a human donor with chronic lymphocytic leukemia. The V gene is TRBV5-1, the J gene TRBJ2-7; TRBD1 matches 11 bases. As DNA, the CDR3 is TGCGCCAGCAGCCTCGGGACAGGGGGCTACGAGCAGTACTTC. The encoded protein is CASSLGTGGYEQYF.